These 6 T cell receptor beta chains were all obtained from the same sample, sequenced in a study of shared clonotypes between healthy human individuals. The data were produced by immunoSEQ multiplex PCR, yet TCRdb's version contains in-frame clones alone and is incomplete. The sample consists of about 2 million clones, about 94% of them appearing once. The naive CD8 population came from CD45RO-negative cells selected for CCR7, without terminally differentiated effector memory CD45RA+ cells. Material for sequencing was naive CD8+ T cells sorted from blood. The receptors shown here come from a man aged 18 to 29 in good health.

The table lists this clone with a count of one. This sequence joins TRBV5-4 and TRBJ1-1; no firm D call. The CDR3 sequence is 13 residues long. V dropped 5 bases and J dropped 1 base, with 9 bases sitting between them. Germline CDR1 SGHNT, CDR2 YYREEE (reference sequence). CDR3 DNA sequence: TGTGCCAGCAGTTACGGGCCGAACACTGAAGCTTTCTTT. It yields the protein CASSYGPNTEAFF.

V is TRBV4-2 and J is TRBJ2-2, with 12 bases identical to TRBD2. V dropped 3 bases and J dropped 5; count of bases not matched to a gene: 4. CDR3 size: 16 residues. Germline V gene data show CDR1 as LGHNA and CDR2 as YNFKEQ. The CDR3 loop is CASSQLTSGGTGELFF. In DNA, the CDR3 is TGTGCCAGCAGCCAGCTAACTAGCGGGGGGACCGGGGAGCTGTTTTTT.

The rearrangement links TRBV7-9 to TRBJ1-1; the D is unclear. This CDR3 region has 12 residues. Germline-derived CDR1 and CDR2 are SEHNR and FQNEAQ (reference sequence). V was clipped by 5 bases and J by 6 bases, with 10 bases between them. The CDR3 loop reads CASSRTPAEAFF. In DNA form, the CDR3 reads TGTGCCAGCAGCCGAACGCCCGCTGAAGCTTTCTTT.

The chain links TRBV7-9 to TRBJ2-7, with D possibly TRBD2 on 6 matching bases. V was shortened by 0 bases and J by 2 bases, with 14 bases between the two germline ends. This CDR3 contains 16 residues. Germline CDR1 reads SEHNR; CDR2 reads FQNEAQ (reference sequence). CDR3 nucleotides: TGTGCCAGCAGCTTAGCGGCGGCTAGCGAGGCCTACGAGCAGTACTTC. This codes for CASSLAAASEAYEQYF.

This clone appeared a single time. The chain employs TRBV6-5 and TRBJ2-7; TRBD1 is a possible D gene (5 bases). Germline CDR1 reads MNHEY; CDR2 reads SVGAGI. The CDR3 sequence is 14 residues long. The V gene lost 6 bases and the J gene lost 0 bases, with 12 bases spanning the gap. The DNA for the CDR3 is TGTGCCAGCAGCGAGCAGGGTGACTCCTACGAGCAGTACTTC. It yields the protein CASSEQGDSYEQYF.

The CDR3 sequence is CASSPSSGGAYEQYF. Here the CDR3 DNA reads TGCGCCAGCAGCCCTTCTAGCGGAGGGGCCTACGAGCAGTACTTC. The rearrangement joins TRBV4-3 to TRBJ2-7, with 7 bases matching TRBD2. The CDR3 extends over 15 amino acids. V was pared by 4 bases and J by 2 bases, with 8 bases of the junction left unmatched. In germline, CDR1 is LGHNA, CDR2 YSLEER.